This TCR beta chain is drawn from a study of blood T cell repertoires in COVID-19 (TCRdb year 2020). About the full investigation: Samples covering the acute and convalescent phases of COVID-19 were provided by collaborators in the United States, Italy and Spain. The prospective study material was composed of cDNA or gDNA derived from T cells, B-cell-depleted T cells, or PBMCs. Subjects who had been exposed to COVID-19, were actively infected with it, or had recovered from it provided the deeply sampled blood TCRbeta repertoires that made up the dataset. The repertoires were made available in a free public database intended to serve as a resource for research on the immune response to SARS-CoV-2. Samples were obtained from the ongoing ImmuneRACE study (first 160 participants) and from 1,000 to 1,500 subjects provided by 6 global collaborators. Sample metadata almost always included a de-identified subject ID, COVID-19 status, age in years and sex. Where HLA class I and class II types were available, the types were taken from metadata supplied by the sample provider, not from assay-based typing. The investigation overall reported the following: The quantity of clinical and demographic metadata differed by source and by participant and was supplied without curation.

Participants in the prospective study were enrolled through a virtual design, were aged roughly 18 to 100 years, and lived in 24 United States geographic areas. In the prospective study, cohorts were assigned on the basis of participant-reported clinical history obtained from a screening survey and a study questionnaire. For ImmuneRACE Cohort 3, a participant was defined as recovered based on two consecutive negative NP/OP PCR tests, clearance by a healthcare professional, or resolution of symptoms. Each participant in the prospective study had whole blood, serum and a nasopharyngeal or oropharyngeal swab collected by mobile phlebotomists. Over a roughly 2-month period, participants in the prospective study had the option of providing additional blood draws and questionnaires. Before DNA extraction, blood samples from the prospective study were shipped at room temperature or frozen. The germline V gene encodes CDR1 SGHAT and CDR2 FQNNGV. At the junction V is shortened by 2 bases and J by 5 bases, with 6 bases in between. Its CDR3 holds 12 amino acids, cysteine through phenylalanine. CDR3 DNA only is kept here, 36 bases in frame from base 1.

TCRbeta CDR3 regions were amplified from genomic DNA using the immunoSEQ Assay, a bias-controlled multiplex PCR. In the authors' own workflow: Within the assay, amplification of reference gene primers was used to estimate how many nucleated cells each sample contained. To quantify the absolute abundance of each unique TCRbeta CDR3 rearrangement, sequence reads were collapsed and filtered. For each sample, productive Simpson clonality was calculated by taking the square root of Simpson's diversity index across productive rearrangements. TCRdb mirrors the immuneACCESS table, restricted to in-frame sequences. Some clones are absent from its copies; in checked studies, under half trace to an unresolved V gene, and the reason for the others is unknown. That table furnishes V, J and clone size, whereas the DNA furnished D and trimming. The sample table records 170,000 or so clones; more than 80% of these occur just once. More than 5% of the sample is held by the ten biggest clonotypes.

Concerning this clone: Its antigen has not been determined. The sample holds no much larger clone one base away, and base qualities are not on file. The same CDR3 also results from other DNA sequences found in this sample.

The receptor was derived from a man in his forties who had recovered from COVID-19. The chain joins TRBV11-2 to TRBJ1-2; the D gene assignment is ambiguous. Sequencing input: PBMCs or T cells enriched from blood (not recorded which). The CDR3 here reads CASSLSGYGYTF. The nucleotide sequence is TGTGCCAGCAGCTTATCAGGTTATGGCTACACCTTC.